The 24 T cell receptor beta chains below all came from one sample that was sequenced in a study of T cell repertoires in cytomegalovirus infection. Their target antigens are unknown. TCRdb re-derived calls from the reads in MiXCR, one entry per CDR3 protein. The sample has approximately 990,000 distinct CDR3 sequences; about a third are singletons. The material was cultured CD8+ T cells from PBMCs, obtained from culture after CMV antigen stimulation. The source is a human donor in good health (CMV status not recorded). Some clones in this sample may be carry-over from other donors' samples.

This chain joins TRBV27 and TRBJ2-3; no definite D call. Germline lookup yields CDR1 MNHEY and CDR2 SMNVEV (reference sequence). The CDR3 contains 13 residues. Trimming stripped 5 bases from V and 7 bases from J, with 13 bases between. The CDR3, as DNA: TGTGCCAGCAGTCCCCCCGGGTTATATACGCAGTATTTT. This encodes CASSPPGLYTQYF.

There are a few counts of this clonotype. This chain uses TRBV6-6 with TRBJ2-2, with D tentatively TRBD1 or TRBD2 (5 bases each). In germline, CDR1 is MNHNY, CDR2 SVGAGI (reference sequence). The ends were cut back, 2 bases at V and 5 bases at J, with 12 bases in the middle. The CDR3 has 15 amino acids. CDR3: CASSYNRGGTGELFF. The DNA of the CDR3 is TGTGCCAGCAGTTACAATAGGGGCGGGACCGGGGAGCTGTTTTTT.

This clonotype was seen ten or more times. The V gene is TRBV14, the J gene TRBJ1-1; D is unclear. The CDR3 runs to 14 residues. Per the germline V gene, CDR1 is SGHDN and CDR2 is FVKESK. V lost 4 bases and J lost 4, with 13 bases in between. In nucleotides, the CDR3 is TGTGCCAGCAGCCCAAGCGACCGTTTCACTGAAGCTTTCTTT. Translated, it gives CASSPSDRFTEAFF.

Many counts were recorded for this clonotype. The chain recombines TRBV7-9 with TRBJ1-5; perhaps TRBD1 as D (5 bases). V shed 5 bases and J shed 3 bases, with 11 bases lying between them. The CDR3 extends over 14 amino acids. Germline V gene data show CDR1 as SEHNR and CDR2 as FQNEAQ (reference sequence). The CDR3 bases are TGTGCCAGCAGCGCGGGGGGAGTCAATCAGCCCCAGCATTTT. As protein: CASSAGGVNQPQHF.

V and J are TRBV4-1 and TRBJ1-5; no clear D. The germline CDR1 and CDR2 sequences are MGHRA and YSYEKL. The CDR3 has 17 amino acids. V was pared by 0 bases and J by 1 base, with 13 bases between. CDR3 nucleotides: TGCGCCAGCAGCCAAGATCCCCCCACGGGGAGCAATCAGCCCCAGCATTTT. Amino acid sequence: CASSQDPPTGSNQPQHF.

The rearrangement uses TRBV12-3 or TRBV12-4 and TRBJ2-3, with D possibly being TRBD2 (7 bases). V gave up 5 bases and J gave up 7 bases, with 19 bases separating them. The CDR3 has 15 residues. CDR3 amino acids: CASSMGGPVINTQYF. CDR3 coding DNA: TGTGCCAGCAGTATGGGGGGGCCGGTTATAAATACGCAGTATTTT.

In this sample, this clonotype turned up a few times. This chain uses TRBV7-8 with TRBJ1-2; 10 bases line up with TRBD1. V shed 5 bases and J 8 bases; nucleotides not matched to a gene: 17. The CDR3 is 17 residues long. CDR1 is SGHVS and CDR2 is FQNEAQ in the germline V gene. CDR3 residues: CASSPWPRDRGLGGYTF. The CDR3, as DNA: TGTGCCAGCAGCCCCTGGCCAAGAGACAGGGGGCTTGGCGGCTACACCTTC. Together with reference TRBV7-8 and TRBJ1-2, the CDR3 gives the full variable domain: GAGVSQSPRYKVAKRGQDVALRCDPISGHVSLFWYQQALGQGPEFLTYFQNEAQLDKSGLPSDRFFAERPEGSVSTLKIQRTQQEDSAVYLCASSPWPRDRGLGGYTFGSGTRLTVV.

The V call is TRBV2, the J call TRBJ1-1; D not certain. There are 15 residues in the CDR3. Per germline, CDR1 SNHLY and CDR2 FYNNEI. Trimming took off 10 bases at V and 4 bases at J, with 22 bases between the two ends. The CDR3 DNA follows: TGTGCCAACCCTACAAGTCGCCGGGGAGCCACTGAAGCTTTCTTT. Translated, it gives CANPTSRRGATEAFF.

This sequence joins TRBV27 and TRBJ1-5, with no clear D. The CDR3 length is 14 residues. Germline V gene lookup returns CDR1 MNHEY and CDR2 SMNVEV (reference sequence). V was shortened by 4 bases and J by 7 bases, with 14 bases between the two germline ends. The CDR3 protein is CASSSSGLYQPQHF. DNA for the CDR3: TGTGCCAGCAGTTCCTCGGGTTTATACCAGCCCCAGCATTTT.

The chain uses TRBV20-1 and TRBJ2-3; TRBD2 matches at 9 bases. V was pared by 0 bases and J by 0 bases, with 4 bases of the junction left unmatched. This CDR3 is 16 amino acids long. Germline V lookup: CDR1 DFQATT, CDR2 SNEGSKA (reference sequence). The CDR3 nucleotides read TGCAGTGCTAGAGATCGTAGCGGGGGAAGCACAGATACGCAGTATTTT. Residues: CSARDRSGGSTDTQYF.

V usage is TRBV28 and J usage is TRBJ2-1; no definite D call. The CDR3 covers 13 residues. Trimming left V 2 bases short and J 6 bases short, with 8 bases between. Germline assignment: CDR1 MDHEN and CDR2 SYDVKM. CDR3 coding DNA: TGTGCCAGCAGTTTAAATCCAGGCAATGAGCAGTTCTTC. It encodes CASSLNPGNEQFF.

For this clonotype: Germline is not matched at one junction end, which may reflect a read error. The V call is TRBV5-3, the J call TRBJ2-5; no clear D gene. TRBV5-3 carries the ORF label, with uncertain function. The CDR3 has 17 amino acids. The CDR3 DNA follows: TGTGCCAGCAGCTCCGCCGGCTTAGGGCGACTGAAGAGAACCCAGTACTTC. Translated, it gives CASSSAGLGRLKRTQYF.

In regard to this clonotype: The junction differs from germline at one of its ends, possibly a read error. The chain carries TRBV7-6 and TRBJ2-2; D possibly corresponds to TRBD2 (5 bases). The CDR3 totals 13 residues. Germline V gives CDR1 SGHVS, CDR2 FNYEAQ. CDR3 sequence (DNA): TGTGCCAGTCGAGTAGCGAAGACCGGGGAGCTGTTTTTT. Translated: CASRVAKTGELFF.

The chain joins TRBV27 to TRBJ2-1; possibly TRBD2 for D (6 bases). The CDR3 length is 12 residues. V was trimmed by 5 bases and J by 9 bases, leaving 11 bases between them. Germline-derived CDR1 and CDR2 are MNHEY and SMNVEV (reference sequence). For the CDR3, the DNA is TGTGCCAGCAGTCCCAAGCGGGCTGAGCAGTTCTTC. Protein product: CASSPKRAEQFF.

This clonotype occurred a few times. The gene calls are TRBV19 and TRBJ2-7; D possibly corresponds to TRBD1 (5 bases). Germline V lookup: CDR1 LNHDA, CDR2 SQIVND (reference sequence). The length of the CDR3 is 14 residues. Trimming cost V 6 bases and J 2 bases, with 14 bases left between them. This chain's CDR3 is CASSAQGKAYEQYF. Here the CDR3 DNA reads TGTGCCAGTAGCGCCCAGGGTAAAGCCTACGAGCAGTACTTC.

This clonotype was observed at least ten times. V usage is TRBV7-2 and J usage is TRBJ2-7; perhaps D is TRBD1 or TRBD2 (5 bases each). This CDR3 has 16 amino acids. Between the trimmed V and J ends, which lost 1 base and 0 bases, there was a span of 13 bases. Germline CDR1 reads SGHTA; CDR2 reads FQGNSA. This chain's CDR3 is CASSLERDGLSYEQYF. The CDR3 DNA reads TGTGCCAGCAGCTTAGAACGGGACGGCCTCTCCTACGAGCAGTACTTC.

In this sample, this clonotype turned up a few times. The J gene is TRBJ2-7, the V gene TRBV7-8, with TRBD2 identical over 11 bases. The CDR3 consists of 16 residues. Per germline, CDR1 SGHVS and CDR2 FQNEAQ. J was trimmed by 0 bases and V by 4 bases; bases with no gene match: 5. Written as DNA, the CDR3 is TGTGCCAGCAGCTCGCCCCTAGCGGGGGGCTCCTACGAGCAGTACGTC. Translating it yields CASSSPLAGGSYEQYV.

This chain connects TRBV7-9 to TRBJ2-1; 7 nucleotides match TRBD2. V lost 5 bases and J lost 5; bases outside the gene matches: 15. Germline V gene data show CDR1 as SEHNR and CDR2 as FQNEAQ (reference sequence). This CDR3 has 17 residues. This CDR3 reads CASSPPFLGGKDNEQFF. The CDR3 bases are TGTGCCAGCAGCCCTCCTTTCCTGGGAGGGAAGGACAATGAGCAGTTCTTC.

This clonotype has just a few counts. This chain uses TRBV11-2 with TRBJ2-5, with 9 bases identical to TRBD1. CDR1 is SGHAT, CDR2 FQNNGV, per germline. CDR3 length equals 16 residues. The J segment lost 5 bases and the V segment lost 5 bases, leaving 12 bases of the junction unmatched. Written as DNA, the CDR3 is TGTGCCAGCAGCCCCACCCTCGGGACAGGGTTTGAGACCCAGTACTTC. It is translated as CASSPTLGTGFETQYF.

This clonotype turned up a few times. V gene TRBV12-3 or TRBV12-4 combines with J gene TRBJ2-3; possible D gene TRBD1, 5 bases. Deletions cut 8 bases from V and 2 bases from J, with 14 bases between. This CDR3 has 14 amino acids. CDR3 sequence reads: CASLDQGTTDTQYF. The CDR3 nucleotides read TGTGCCAGCCTTGACCAGGGAACCACAGATACGCAGTATTTT.

The V and J genes are TRBV25-1 and TRBJ1-5; no clear D gene. The CDR3 has 14 residues. V lost 4 bases and J 3 bases, leaving 10 bases between the germline ends. Germline values: CDR1 MGHDK, CDR2 SYGVNS. This CDR3 reads CASSVRKANQPQHF. DNA of the CDR3: TGTGCCAGCAGTGTTCGGAAAGCCAATCAGCCCCAGCATTTT.

Only one count was recorded for this clonotype. The chain combines TRBV12-3 or TRBV12-4 with TRBJ1-2, with D hard to call. Trimming removed 1 base from V and 3 bases from J, with 18 bases in between. The CDR3 loop spans 17 amino acids. CDR3: CASSLGRGQIGDYGYTF. The CDR3 nucleotides read TGTGCCAGCAGTTTAGGGCGAGGGCAAATCGGCGACTATGGCTACACCTTC.

This chain connects TRBV10-3 to TRBJ2-1, with unresolved D. The V gene lost 9 bases and the J gene lost 1 base, with 10 bases spanning the gap. This CDR3 contains 13 residues. Germline V lookup: CDR1 ENHRY, CDR2 SYGVKD. The CDR3 region is CAITDRSYNEQFF. CDR3 nucleotide sequence: TGTGCCATTACGGACCGATCCTACAATGAGCAGTTCTTC.

CDR3 sequence: CASSRREDWGNEQFF. Here the CDR3 DNA reads TGCGCCAGCAGCCGCAGAGAAGATTGGGGCAATGAGCAGTTCTTC. This rearrangement joins TRBV4-3 to TRBJ2-1; D is ambiguous. The germline gives CDR1 LGHNA, CDR2 YSLEER. The V gene lost 4 bases and the J gene lost 6 bases, with 16 bases spanning the gap. The CDR3 runs to 15 residues.